A selection of T cell receptor beta chains follows, all from one sample in a study of TIL therapy for anti-PD-1-resistant metastatic lung cancer. Libraries were prepared by immunoSEQ multiplex PCR; TCRdb keeps only in-frame clonotypes and omits some of them. This sample has over 15,000 clones, with roughly 85% found just once. This material consisted of blood, taken at baseline. These receptors originate from a person aged 25-79 years with non-small cell lung cancer. CDR3s include the opening cysteine and the closing phenylalanine or tryptophan. A D gene is named only where the DNA matches it firmly.

V	J	D	CDR3
TRBV7-8	TRBJ1-2	NA	CASSLDGNYGYTF
TRBV28	TRBJ2-3	NA	CASTTDIDTQYF
TRBV4-2	TRBJ1-1	NA	CASSQVGANTEAFF
TRBV6-5	TRBJ2-3	NA	CASSYKGLPPDTQYF
TRBV11-3	TRBJ2-1	TRBD2	CASSLGGSGRSDNEQFF
TRBV9	TRBJ2-1	TRBD2	CASSAGLAGLRNEQFF
TRBV2	TRBJ2-2	TRBD2	CASSAGLAGWINTGELFF
TRBV3-1/TRBV3-2	TRBJ2-6	NA	CASSRSSGANVLTF
TRBV27	TRBJ2-2	NA	CASSLLGREITGELFF
TRBV2	TRBJ2-2	NA	CASSESAGGELFF
TRBV28	TRBJ1-5	NA	CASSIPDRLNQPQHF
TRBV29-1	TRBJ2-1	TRBD2	CSVEVSGSGEQFF
TRBV6-5	TRBJ2-5	TRBD2	CASREGSGSLETQYF